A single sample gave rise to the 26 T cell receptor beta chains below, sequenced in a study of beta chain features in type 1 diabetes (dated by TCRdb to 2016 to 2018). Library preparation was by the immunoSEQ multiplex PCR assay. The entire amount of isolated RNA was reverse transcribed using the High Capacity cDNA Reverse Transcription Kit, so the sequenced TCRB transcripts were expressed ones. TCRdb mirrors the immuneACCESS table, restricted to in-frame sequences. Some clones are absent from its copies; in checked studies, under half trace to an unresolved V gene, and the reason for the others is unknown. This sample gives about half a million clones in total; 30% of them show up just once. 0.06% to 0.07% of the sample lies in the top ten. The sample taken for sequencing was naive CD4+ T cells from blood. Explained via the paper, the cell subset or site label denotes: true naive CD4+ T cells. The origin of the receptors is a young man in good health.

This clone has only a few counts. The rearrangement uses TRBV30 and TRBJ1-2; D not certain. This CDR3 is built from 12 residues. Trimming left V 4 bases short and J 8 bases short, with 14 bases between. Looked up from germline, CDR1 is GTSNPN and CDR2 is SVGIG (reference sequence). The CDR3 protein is CAWTLGQYGYTF. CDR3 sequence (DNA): TGTGCCTGGACCCTCGGGCAATACGGCTACACCTTC.

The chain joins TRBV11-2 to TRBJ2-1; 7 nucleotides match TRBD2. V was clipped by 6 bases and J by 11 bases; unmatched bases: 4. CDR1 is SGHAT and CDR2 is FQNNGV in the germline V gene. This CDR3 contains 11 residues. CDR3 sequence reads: CASSTSDQQFF. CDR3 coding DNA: TGTGCCAGCAGTACTAGCGATCAGCAGTTCTTC.

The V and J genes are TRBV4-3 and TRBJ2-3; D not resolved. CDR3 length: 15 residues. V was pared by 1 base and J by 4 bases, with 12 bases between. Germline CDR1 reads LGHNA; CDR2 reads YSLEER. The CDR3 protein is CASSQGGSFPDTQYF. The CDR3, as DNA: TGCGCCAGCAGCCAAGGTGGTAGCTTCCCAGATACGCAGTATTTT.

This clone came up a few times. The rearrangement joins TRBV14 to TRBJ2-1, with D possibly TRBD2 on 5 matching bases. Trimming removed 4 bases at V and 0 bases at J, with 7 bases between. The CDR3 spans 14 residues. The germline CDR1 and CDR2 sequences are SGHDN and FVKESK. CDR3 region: CASSRAGSYNEQFF. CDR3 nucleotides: TGTGCCAGCAGCCGGGCGGGCTCCTACAATGAGCAGTTCTTC.

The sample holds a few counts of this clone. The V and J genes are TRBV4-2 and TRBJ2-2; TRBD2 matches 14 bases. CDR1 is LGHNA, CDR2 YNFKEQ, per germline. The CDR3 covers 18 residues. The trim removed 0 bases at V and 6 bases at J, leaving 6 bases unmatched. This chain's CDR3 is CASSQEAGLAGVSGELFF. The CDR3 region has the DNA TGTGCCAGCAGCCAAGAGGCGGGACTAGCGGGAGTGTCCGGGGAGCTGTTTTTT.

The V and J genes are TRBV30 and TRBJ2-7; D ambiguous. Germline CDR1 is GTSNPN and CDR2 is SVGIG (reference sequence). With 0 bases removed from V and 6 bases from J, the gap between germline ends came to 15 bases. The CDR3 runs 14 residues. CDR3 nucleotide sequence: TGTGCCTGGAGTGTATTGGGCGGATACCCCGAGCAGTACTTC. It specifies CAWSVLGGYPEQYF.

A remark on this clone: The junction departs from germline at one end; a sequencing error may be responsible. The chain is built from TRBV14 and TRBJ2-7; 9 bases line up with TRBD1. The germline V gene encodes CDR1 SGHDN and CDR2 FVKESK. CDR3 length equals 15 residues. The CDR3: CASSYGQGFSSEQYF. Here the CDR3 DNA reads TGTGCCAGCAGCTATGGACAGGGGTTTTCCTCCGAGCAGTACTTC. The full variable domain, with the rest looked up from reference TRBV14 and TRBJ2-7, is EAGVTQFPSHSVIEKGQTVTLRCDPISGHDNLYWYRRVMGKEIKFLLHFVKESKQDESGMPNNRFLAERTGGTYSTLKVQPAELEDSGVYFCASSYGQGFSSEQYFGPGTRLTVT.

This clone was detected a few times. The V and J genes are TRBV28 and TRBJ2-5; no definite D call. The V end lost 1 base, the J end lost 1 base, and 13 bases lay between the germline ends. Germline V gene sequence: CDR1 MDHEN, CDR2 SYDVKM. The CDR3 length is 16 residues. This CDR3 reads CASSLFWRKPQETQYF. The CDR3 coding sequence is TGTGCCAGCAGTTTATTCTGGCGAAAGCCCCAAGAGACCCAGTACTTC.

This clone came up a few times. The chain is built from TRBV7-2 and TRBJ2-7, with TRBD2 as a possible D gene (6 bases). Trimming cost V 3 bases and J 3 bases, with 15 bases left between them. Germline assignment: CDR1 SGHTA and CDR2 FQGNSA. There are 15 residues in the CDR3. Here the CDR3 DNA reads TGTGCCAGCAGCTTGACTAGGGGAGCAGTCTACGAGCAGTACTTC. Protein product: CASSLTRGAVYEQYF.

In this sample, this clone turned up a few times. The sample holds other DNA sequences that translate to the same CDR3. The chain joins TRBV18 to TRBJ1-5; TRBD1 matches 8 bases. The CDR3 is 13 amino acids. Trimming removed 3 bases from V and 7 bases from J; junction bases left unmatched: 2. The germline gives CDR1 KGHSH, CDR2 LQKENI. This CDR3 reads CASSPDRAQPQHF. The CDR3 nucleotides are TGTGCCAGCTCACCGGACAGGGCGCAGCCCCAGCATTTT.

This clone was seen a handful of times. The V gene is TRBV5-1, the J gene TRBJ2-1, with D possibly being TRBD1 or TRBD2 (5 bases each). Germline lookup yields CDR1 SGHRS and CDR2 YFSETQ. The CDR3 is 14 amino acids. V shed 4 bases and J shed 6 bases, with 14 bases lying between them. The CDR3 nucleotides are TGCGCCAGCAGCAGGGACGACATGTCCAATGAGCAGTTCTTC. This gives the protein CASSRDDMSNEQFF.

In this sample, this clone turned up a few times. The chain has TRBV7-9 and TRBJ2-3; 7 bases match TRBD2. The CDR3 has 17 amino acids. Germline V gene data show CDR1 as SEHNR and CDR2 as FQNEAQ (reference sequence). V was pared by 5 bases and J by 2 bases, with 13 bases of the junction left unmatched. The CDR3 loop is CASSLSPASGYTDTQYF. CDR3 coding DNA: TGTGCCAGCAGCCTCAGTCCCGCTAGCGGTTACACAGATACGCAGTATTTT. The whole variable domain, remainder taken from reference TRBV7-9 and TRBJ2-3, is DTGVSQNPRHKITKRGQNVTFRCDPISEHNRLYWYRQTLGQGPEFLTYFQNEAQLEKSRLLSDRFSAERPKGSFSTLEIQRTEQGDSAMYLCASSLSPASGYTDTQYFGPGTRLTVL.

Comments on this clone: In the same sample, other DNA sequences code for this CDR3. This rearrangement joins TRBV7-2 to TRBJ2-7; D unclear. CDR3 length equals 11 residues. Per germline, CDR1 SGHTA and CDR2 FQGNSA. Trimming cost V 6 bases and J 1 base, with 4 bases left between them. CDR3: CASSLSYEQYF. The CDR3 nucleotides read TGTGCCAGCAGTCTTTCCTACGAGCAGTACTTC.

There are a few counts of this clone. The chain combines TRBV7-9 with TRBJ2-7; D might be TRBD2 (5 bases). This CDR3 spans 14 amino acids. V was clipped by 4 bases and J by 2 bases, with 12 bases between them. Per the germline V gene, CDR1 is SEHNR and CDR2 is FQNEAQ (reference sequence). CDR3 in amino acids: CASSSQAETYEQYF. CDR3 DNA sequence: TGTGCCAGCAGCTCCCAAGCGGAGACCTACGAGCAGTACTTC.

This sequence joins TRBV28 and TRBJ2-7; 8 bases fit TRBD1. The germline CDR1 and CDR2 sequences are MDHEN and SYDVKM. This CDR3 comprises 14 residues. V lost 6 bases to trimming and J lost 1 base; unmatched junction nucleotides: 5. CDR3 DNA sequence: TGTGCCAGCAGAGACAGGGGCGCGTCCTACGAGCAGTACTTC. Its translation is CASRDRGASYEQYF.

Here the CDR3 DNA reads TGTGCCAGCAGCAAAGTGAGTCAGGGCCAGTCCAGTACCTACGAGCAGTACTTC. The encoded protein is CASSKVSQGQSSTYEQYF. The J gene is TRBJ2-7, the V gene TRBV21-1; the table's D call of TRBD1 was not tested on the DNA. TRBV21-1 is flagged as a pseudogene. The CDR3 extends over 18 amino acids.

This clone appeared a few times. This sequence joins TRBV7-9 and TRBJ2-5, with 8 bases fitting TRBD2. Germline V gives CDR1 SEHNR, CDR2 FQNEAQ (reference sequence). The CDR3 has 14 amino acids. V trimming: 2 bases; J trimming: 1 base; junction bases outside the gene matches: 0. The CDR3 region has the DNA TGTGCCAGCAGCTTAACTAGCGGCCAAGAGACCCAGTACTTC. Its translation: CASSLTSGQETQYF.

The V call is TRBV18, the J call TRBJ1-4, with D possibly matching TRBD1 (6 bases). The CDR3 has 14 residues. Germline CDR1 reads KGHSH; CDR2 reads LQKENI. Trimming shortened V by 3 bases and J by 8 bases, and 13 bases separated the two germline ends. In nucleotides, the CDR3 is TGTGCCAGCTCACCGGGACATGGCCGAGAAAAACTGTTTTTT. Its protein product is CASSPGHGREKLFF.

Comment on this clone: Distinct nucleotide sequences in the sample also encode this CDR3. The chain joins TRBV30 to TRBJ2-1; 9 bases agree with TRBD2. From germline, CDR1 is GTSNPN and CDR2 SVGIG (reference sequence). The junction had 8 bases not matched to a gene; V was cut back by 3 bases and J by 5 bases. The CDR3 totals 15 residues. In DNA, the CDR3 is TGTGCCTGGAGCTTGGGGCTAGCGGGGAACAATGAGCAGTTCTTC. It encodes CAWSLGLAGNNEQFF.

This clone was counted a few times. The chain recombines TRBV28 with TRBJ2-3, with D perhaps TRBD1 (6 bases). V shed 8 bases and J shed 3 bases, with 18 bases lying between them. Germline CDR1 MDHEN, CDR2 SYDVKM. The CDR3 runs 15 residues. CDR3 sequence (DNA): TGTGCCAGCCATTGGGGCAGGGGAAGAACAGATACGCAGTATTTT. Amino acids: CASHWGRGRTDTQYF.

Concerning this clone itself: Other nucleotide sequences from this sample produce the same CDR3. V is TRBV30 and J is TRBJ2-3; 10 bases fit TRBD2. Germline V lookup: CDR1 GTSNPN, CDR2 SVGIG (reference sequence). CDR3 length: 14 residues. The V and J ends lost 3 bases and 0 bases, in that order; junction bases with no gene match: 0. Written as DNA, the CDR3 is TGTGCCTGGAGACTAGCGGGAAGCACAGATACGCAGTATTTT. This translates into CAWRLAGSTDTQYF.

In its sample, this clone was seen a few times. The CDR3 DNA is TGTGCCAGCAGTGACGAGGGACAGGGCACCTACGAGCAGTACTTC. Translation gives CASSDEGQGTYEQYF. V is TRBV25-1 and J is TRBJ2-7; 9 bases are a match to TRBD1. Per the germline V gene, CDR1 is MGHDK and CDR2 is SYGVNS. The junction had 5 bases not matched to a gene; V was cut back by 3 bases and J by 2 bases. The CDR3 sequence is 15 residues long.

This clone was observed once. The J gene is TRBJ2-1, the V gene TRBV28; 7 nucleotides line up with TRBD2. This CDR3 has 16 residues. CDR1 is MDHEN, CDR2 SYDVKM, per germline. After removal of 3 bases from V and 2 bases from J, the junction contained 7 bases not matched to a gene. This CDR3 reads CASSLMAGVPYNEQFF. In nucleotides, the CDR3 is TGTGCCAGCAGTTTGATGGCGGGAGTTCCCTACAATGAGCAGTTCTTC.

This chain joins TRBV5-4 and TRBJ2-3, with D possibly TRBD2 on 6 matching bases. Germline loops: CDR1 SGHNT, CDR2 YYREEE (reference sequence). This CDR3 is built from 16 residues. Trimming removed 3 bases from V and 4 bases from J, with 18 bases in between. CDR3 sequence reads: CASSSRGSGGADTQYF. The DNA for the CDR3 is TGTGCCAGCAGCTCCCGGGGGAGCGGAGGGGCAGATACGCAGTATTTT.

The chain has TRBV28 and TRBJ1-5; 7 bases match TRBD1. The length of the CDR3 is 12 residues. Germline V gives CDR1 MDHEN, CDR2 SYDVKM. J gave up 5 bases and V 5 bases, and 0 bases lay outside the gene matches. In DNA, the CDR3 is TGTGCCAGCAGTACAGGGGATCAGCCCCAGCATTTT. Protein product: CASSTGDQPQHF.

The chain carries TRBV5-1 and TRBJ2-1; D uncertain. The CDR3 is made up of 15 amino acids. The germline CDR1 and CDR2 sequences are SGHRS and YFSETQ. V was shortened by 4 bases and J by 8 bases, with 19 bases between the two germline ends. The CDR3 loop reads CASSALEGGPDEQFF. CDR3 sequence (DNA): TGCGCCAGCAGCGCCCTAGAAGGTGGTCCCGATGAGCAGTTCTTC. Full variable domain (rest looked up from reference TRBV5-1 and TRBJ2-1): KAGVTQTPRYLIKTRGQQVTLSCSPISGHRSVSWYQQTPGQGLQFLFEYFSETQRNKGNFPGRFSGRQFSNSRSEMNVSTLELGDSALYLCASSALEGGPDEQFFGPGTRLTVL.